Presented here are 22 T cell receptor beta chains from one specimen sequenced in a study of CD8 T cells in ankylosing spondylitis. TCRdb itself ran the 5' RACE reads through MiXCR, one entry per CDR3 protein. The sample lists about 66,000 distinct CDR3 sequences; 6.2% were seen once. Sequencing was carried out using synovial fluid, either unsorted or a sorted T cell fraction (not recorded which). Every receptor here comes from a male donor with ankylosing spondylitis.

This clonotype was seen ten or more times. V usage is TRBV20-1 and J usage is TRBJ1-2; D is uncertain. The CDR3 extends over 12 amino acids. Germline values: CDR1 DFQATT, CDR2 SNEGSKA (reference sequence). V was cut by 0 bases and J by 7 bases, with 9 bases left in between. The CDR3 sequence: CSARDMGFGYTF. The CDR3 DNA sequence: TGCAGTGCTAGAGATATGGGGTTTGGCTACACCTTC.

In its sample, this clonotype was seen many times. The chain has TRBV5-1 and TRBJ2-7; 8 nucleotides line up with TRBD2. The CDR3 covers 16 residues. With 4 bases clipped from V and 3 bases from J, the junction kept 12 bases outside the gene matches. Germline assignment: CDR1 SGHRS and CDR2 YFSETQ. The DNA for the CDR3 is TGCGCCAGCAGCCCCGGGGGGGCGGGAGTAGGCTACGAGCAGTACTTC. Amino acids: CASSPGGAGVGYEQYF.

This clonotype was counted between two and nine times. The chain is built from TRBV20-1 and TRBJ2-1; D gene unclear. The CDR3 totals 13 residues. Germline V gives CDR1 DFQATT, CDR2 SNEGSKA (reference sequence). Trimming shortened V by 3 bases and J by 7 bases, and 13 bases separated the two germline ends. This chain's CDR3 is CSASVGRNNEQFF. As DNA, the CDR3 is TGCAGTGCTAGCGTCGGACGGAATAATGAGCAGTTCTTC.

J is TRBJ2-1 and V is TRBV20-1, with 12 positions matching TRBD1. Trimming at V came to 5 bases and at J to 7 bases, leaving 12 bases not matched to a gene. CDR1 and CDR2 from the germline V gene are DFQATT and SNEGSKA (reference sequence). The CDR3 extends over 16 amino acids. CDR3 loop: CSAFTERDRGRNEQFF. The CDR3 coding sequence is TGCAGTGCTTTCACAGAGCGGGACAGGGGGCGGAATGAGCAGTTCTTC.

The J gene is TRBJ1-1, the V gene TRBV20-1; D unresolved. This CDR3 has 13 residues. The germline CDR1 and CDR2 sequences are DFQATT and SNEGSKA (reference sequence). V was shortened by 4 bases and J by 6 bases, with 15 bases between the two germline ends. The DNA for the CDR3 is TGCAGTGCTATGGGCCTAGGCGGATCTGAAGCTTTCTTT. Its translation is CSAMGLGGSEAFF.

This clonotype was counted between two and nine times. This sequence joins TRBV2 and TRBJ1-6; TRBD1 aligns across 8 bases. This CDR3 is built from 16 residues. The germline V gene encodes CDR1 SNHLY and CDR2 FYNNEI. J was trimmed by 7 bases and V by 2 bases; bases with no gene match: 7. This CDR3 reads CASSERQGASNSPLHF. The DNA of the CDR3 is TGTGCCAGCAGTGAAAGGCAGGGGGCTAGCAATTCACCCCTCCACTTT.

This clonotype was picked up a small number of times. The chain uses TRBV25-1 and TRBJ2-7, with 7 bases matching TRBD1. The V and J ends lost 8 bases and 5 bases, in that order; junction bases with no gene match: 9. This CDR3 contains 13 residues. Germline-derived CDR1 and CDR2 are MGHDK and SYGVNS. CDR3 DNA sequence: TGTGCCAGCGGCGAACAGGGGTTCAACGAGCAGTACTTC. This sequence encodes CASGEQGFNEQYF.

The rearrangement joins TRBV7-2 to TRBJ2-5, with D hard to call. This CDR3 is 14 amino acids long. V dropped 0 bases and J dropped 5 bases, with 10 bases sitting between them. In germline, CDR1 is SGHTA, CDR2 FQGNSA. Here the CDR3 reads CASSLARGRETQYF. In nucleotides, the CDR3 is TGTGCCAGCAGCTTAGCGCGTGGTCGGGAGACCCAGTACTTC.

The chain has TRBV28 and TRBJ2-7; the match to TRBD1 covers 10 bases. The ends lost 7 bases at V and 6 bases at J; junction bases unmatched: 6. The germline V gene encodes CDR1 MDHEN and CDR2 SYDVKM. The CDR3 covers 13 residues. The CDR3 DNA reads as TGTGCCAGCACCCTGGGACAGGGGACCGAGCAGTACTTC. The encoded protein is CASTLGQGTEQYF. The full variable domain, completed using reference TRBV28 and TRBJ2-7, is DVKVTQSSRYLVKRTGEKVFLECVQDMDHENMFWYRQDPGLGLRLIYFSYDVKMKEKGDIPEGYSVSREKKERFSLILESASTNQTSMYLCASTLGQGTEQYFGPGTRLTVT.

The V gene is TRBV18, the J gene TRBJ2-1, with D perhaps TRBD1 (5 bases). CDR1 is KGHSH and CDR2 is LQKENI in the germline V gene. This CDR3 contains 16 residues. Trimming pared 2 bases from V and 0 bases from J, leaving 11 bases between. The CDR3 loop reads CASSPMGQSSYNEQFF. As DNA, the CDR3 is TGTGCCAGCTCACCAATGGGGCAGAGCTCCTACAATGAGCAGTTCTTC.

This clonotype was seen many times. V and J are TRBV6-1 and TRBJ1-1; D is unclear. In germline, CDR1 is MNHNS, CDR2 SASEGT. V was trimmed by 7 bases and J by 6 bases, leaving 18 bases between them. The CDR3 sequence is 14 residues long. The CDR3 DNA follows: TGTGCCAGCACCTCAAATTTCGAAGGCGCTGAAGCTTTCTTT. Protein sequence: CASTSNFEGAEAFF.

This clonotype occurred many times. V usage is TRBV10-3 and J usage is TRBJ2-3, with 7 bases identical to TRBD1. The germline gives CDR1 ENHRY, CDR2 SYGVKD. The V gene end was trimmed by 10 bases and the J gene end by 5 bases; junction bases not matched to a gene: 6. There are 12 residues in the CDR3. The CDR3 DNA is TGTGCCAATGGACAGGTCGGAGATACGCAGTATTTT. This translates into CANGQVGDTQYF.

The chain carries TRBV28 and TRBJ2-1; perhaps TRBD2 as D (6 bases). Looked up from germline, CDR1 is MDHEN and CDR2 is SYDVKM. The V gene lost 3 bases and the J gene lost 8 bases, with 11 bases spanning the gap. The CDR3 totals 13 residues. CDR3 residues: CASSLIRDYEQFF. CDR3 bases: TGTGCCAGCAGTTTGATACGGGACTATGAGCAGTTCTTC.

The CDR3 nucleotides are TGTGCCAGCAGCTCTCCCTCAGGGGGCGCCGGGGAGCTGTTTTTT. Translation gives CASSSPSGGAGELFF. The chain has TRBV7-3 and TRBJ2-2; 8 bases agree with TRBD1. The J segment lost 6 bases and the V segment lost 4 bases, leaving 7 bases of the junction unmatched. Germline CDR1 is SGHTA and CDR2 is FQGTGA. CDR3 length equals 15 residues.

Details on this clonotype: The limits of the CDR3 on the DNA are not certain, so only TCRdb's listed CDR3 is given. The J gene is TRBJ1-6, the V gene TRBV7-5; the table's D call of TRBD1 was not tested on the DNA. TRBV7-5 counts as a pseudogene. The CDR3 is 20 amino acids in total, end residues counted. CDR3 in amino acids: CISVPEAHKGGSPYNSPLHF.

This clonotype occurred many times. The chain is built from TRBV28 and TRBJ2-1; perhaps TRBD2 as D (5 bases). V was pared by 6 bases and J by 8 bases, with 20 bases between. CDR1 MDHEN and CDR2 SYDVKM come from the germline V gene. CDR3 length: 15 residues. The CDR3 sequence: CASSPGLASRDEQFF. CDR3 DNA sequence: TGTGCCAGCAGCCCCGGTCTAGCTTCGAGGGATGAGCAGTTCTTC.

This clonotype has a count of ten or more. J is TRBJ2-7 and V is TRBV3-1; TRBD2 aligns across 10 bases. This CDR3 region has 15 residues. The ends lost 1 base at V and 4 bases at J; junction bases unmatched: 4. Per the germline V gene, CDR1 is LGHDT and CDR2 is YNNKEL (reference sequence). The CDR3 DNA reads TGTGCCAGCAGCCAAGGCCCAGCGGGAGGGTACGAGCAGTACTTC. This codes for CASSQGPAGGYEQYF.

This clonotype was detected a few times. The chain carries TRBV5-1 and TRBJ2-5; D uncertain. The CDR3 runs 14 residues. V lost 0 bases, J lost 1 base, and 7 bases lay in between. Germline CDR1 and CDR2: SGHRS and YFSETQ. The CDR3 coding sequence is TGCGCCAGCAGCTTGGCCCACAGCCAAGAGACCCAGTACTTC. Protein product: CASSLAHSQETQYF. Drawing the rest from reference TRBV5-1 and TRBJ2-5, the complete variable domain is KAGVTQTPRYLIKTRGQQVTLSCSPISGHRSVSWYQQTPGQGLQFLFEYFSETQRNKGNFPGRFSGRQFSNSRSEMNVSTLELGDSALYLCASSLAHSQETQYFGPGTRLLVL.

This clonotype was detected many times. Here the CDR3 reads CASSLNFDGAQHF. In DNA, the CDR3 is TGTGCCAGCAGCTTAAATTTCGACGGGGCCCAGCATTTT. This rearrangement joins TRBV7-2 to TRBJ1-5; no definite D call. The V gene's germline CDR1 is SGHTA and CDR2 FQGNSA. The CDR3 has 13 amino acids. Between the trimmed V and J ends, which lost 2 bases and 11 bases, there was a span of 13 bases.

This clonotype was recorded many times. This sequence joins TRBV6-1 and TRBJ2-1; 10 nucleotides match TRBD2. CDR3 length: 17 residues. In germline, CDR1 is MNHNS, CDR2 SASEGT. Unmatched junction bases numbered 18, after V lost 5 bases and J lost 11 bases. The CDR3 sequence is CASSRGRPGLATTKQFF. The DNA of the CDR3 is TGTGCCAGCAGTAGGGGACGGCCGGGACTAGCGACAACCAAGCAGTTCTTC.

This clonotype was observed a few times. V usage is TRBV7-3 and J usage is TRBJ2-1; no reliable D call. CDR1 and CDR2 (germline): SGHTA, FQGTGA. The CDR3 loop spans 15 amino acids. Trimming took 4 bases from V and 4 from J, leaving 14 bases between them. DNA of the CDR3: TGTGCCAGCAGCTCCCACCCGGGCGCGTACAATGAGCAGTTCTTC. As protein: CASSSHPGAYNEQFF.

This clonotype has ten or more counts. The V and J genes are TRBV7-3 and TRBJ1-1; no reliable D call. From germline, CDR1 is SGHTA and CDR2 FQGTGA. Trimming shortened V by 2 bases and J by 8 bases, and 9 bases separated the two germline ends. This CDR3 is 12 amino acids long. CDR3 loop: CASSLLVGEAFF. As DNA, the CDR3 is TGTGCCAGCAGCTTACTGGTCGGAGAAGCTTTCTTT.